A selection of T cell receptor beta chains follows, all from one sample in a study of prognosis after radiotherapy for stage I lung cancer. In TCRdb, the multiplex PCR reads were re-called with MiXCR into one record per CDR3 protein. The sample records about 22,000 distinct CDR3 sequences, approximately 42% being singletons. The source was PBMCs, collected before or after stereotactic body radiation therapy (not recorded which). Every receptor here comes from a donor older than 45 with non-small cell lung cancer. Both conserved end residues are part of each CDR3. The D gene is left open where the match is weak. The size of a clone is reported for some rows only, either as once, few or many, or as a class for expanded clones.

DNA,CDR3,D,V,J,size
TGTGCCAGCAGCTTATTCTCCTCTGGGGCCAACGTCCTGACTTTC,CASSLFSSGANVLTF,.,TRBV5-6,TRBJ2-6,many
TGTGCCAGCTCACCACCGTCGAGCCCGGGTTTGTATTTT,CASSPPSSPGLYF,.,TRBV18,TRBJ2-3,.
TGTGCCAGCAGTTACTGGGGGGCAAGAGGAAACGCCATATATTTT,CASSYWGARGNAIYF,.,TRBV6-2/TRBV6-3,TRBJ1-3,.
TGCGCCAGCAGCTCCCAGGGGCAGCCCCAGCATTTT,CASSSQGQPQHF,.,TRBV4-1,TRBJ1-5,many
TGCGCCAGCAGCCCGAGACCCGGGACAACCTCCTACGAGCAGTACTTC,CASSPRPGTTSYEQYF,.,TRBV5-1,TRBJ2-7,many
TGTGCCAGCATCTACTCGGGATTAGGGGGCAATGAGCAGTTCTTC,CASIYSGLGGNEQFF,.,TRBV6-4,TRBJ2-1,once
TGCAGCGTTGAAGACCCAGAAGCAACTCACGAGCAGTACTTC,CSVEDPEATHEQYF,.,TRBV29-1,TRBJ2-7,many
TGTGCCAGCAGTCTGAACACAGATACGCAGTATTTT,CASSLNTDTQYF,.,TRBV6-2/TRBV6-3,TRBJ2-3,.
TGTGCCAGCAGTTACGCCCAGTCCTACGAGCAGTACTTC,CASSYAQSYEQYF,.,TRBV6-5,TRBJ2-7,.
TGTGCCAGTACGGACCGACCCTTTGGCTACACCTTC,CASTDRPFGYTF,.,TRBV6-1,TRBJ1-2,many
TGTGCCAGCAGGATCGGGACTGAGAACACTGAAGCTTTCTTT,CASRIGTENTEAFF,.,TRBV6-1,TRBJ1-1,many
TGTGCCAGTAGTATTCAGGGAGCCAAAAACATTCAGTACTTC,CASSIQGAKNIQYF,.,TRBV19,TRBJ2-4,many
TGTGCCAGCTCGAAGGGGGCGCGGGGGGAGAACCAGTACTTC,CASSKGARGENQYF,.,TRBV6-1,TRBJ2-5,.
TGTGCCAGCAGTCAGGGGGGACTGAACACTGAAGCTTTCTTT,CASSQGGLNTEAFF,TRBD1,TRBV28,TRBJ1-1,.
TGTGCCAGCAGTTACGACGACAGGGTTCGGAACACTGAAGCTTTCTTT,CASSYDDRVRNTEAFF,TRBD1,TRBV6-5,TRBJ1-1,many
TGTGCCAGCAGCCGAGGGGAATTGAGCGACGAGCAGTACTTC,CASSRGELSDEQYF,.,TRBV4-2,TRBJ2-7,many
TGCAGTGCTAGAGACCGACTAAACATTCAGTACTTC,CSARDRLNIQYF,.,TRBV20-1,TRBJ2-4,few
TGCAGTGCTAGAGATCCCCGGGGGGCGGATGGCTACACCTTC,CSARDPRGADGYTF,.,TRBV20-1,TRBJ1-2,.
TGCGCCAGCAGCTTGTCGTCTATCGGTAGTACCGGGGAGCTGTTTTTT,CASSLSSIGSTGELFF,.,TRBV5-1,TRBJ2-2,.
TGCGCCAGCAGCCAAGAGGCGTCCGCTGGCGAGCAGTACTTC,CASSQEASAGEQYF,.,TRBV4-3,TRBJ2-7,many
TGCGCCAGCAGCCAAGAACCCCACGGACAGGTCCCCAATCAGCCCCAGCATTTT,CASSQEPHGQVPNQPQHF,TRBD1,TRBV4-3,TRBJ1-5,many
TGTGCCAGCAGTACCCGGGCATCAGGAAACACCATATATTTT,CASSTRASGNTIYF,.,TRBV6-2/TRBV6-3,TRBJ1-3,once
TGTGCCAGCAGCCTGGGACAGACTAATCAGCCCCAGCATTTT,CASSLGQTNQPQHF,TRBD1,TRBV5-6,TRBJ1-5,many
TGTGCCACCAGCAGAGATTGGGGACAGGGGGCGATGGAAGGCTACACCTTC,CATSRDWGQGAMEGYTF,TRBD1,TRBV15,TRBJ1-2,.
TGTGCCAGCAGTTCCTCGGGCTATGGCTACACCTTC,CASSSSGYGYTF,.,TRBV27,TRBJ1-2,.
TGCAGCGTTGGAGGGACTAATGAAAAACTGTTTTTT,CSVGGTNEKLFF,.,TRBV29-1,TRBJ1-4,many
TGTGCCAGCAGTGCGACGGGACAGGGGTTCAACGAGCAGTACTTC,CASSATGQGFNEQYF,TRBD1,TRBV28,TRBJ2-7,.
TGCAGTGCCGCCCCAAGGACAAGTCTCACCGGTGAGCTGTTTTTT,CSAAPRTSLTGELFF,.,TRBV20-1,TRBJ2-2,.
TGCAGTGCTTGGACAGGGATTCTCAATGAGCAGTTCTTC,CSAWTGILNEQFF,TRBD1,TRBV20-1,TRBJ2-1,many
TGTGCCAGCTCACGACAGGGTACCACAGATACGCAGTATTTT,CASSRQGTTDTQYF,TRBD1,TRBV18,TRBJ2-3,many
TGTGCCACCTACTCAAGTGGAGCTACAGATACGCAGTATTTT,CATYSSGATDTQYF,.,TRBV12-3/TRBV12-4,TRBJ2-3,.
TGTGCCAGCAGCTTAGCGAGCAATCAGCCCCAGCATTTT,CASSLASNQPQHF,.,TRBV7-8,TRBJ1-5,many
TGTGCCAGCAGTTTAATCGTCCAGGGGTACAATGAGCAGTTCTTC,CASSLIVQGYNEQFF,.,TRBV12-3/TRBV12-4,TRBJ2-1,large
TGTGCCAGCAGCACGCAGCCCCTAACGGGAGGATTGGGCAAAAACATTCAGTACTTC,CASSTQPLTGGLGKNIQYF,TRBD2,TRBV7-9,TRBJ2-4,few
TGTGCCAGCAGTCCCTCGATGATGGGCTCTGTTGCCAACGTCCTGACTTTC,CASSPSMMGSVANVLTF,.,TRBV27,TRBJ2-6,.
TGTGCCAGCAGTTACGCGGGAGGACTCGATGAGCAGTTCTTC,CASSYAGGLDEQFF,TRBD2,TRBV6-2/TRBV6-3,TRBJ2-1,many
TGCGCCAGCAGCTTGGGTACGCTGGTTAGCACAGATACGCAGTATTTT,CASSLGTLVSTDTQYF,.,TRBV5-1,TRBJ2-3,many
TGTGCCAGTAGTAAACCGGACGGCTTACCCCGAGGCTACACCTTC,CASSKPDGLPRGYTF,.,TRBV19,TRBJ1-2,few
TGTGCCATCAGCACGGCAGGGACCGGGGAGCTGTTTTTT,CAISTAGTGELFF,.,TRBV10-3,TRBJ2-2,many
TGCAGTGCTAGAGATGTCGGATTATACAATGAGCAGTTCTTC,CSARDVGLYNEQFF,.,TRBV20-1,TRBJ2-1,few
TGTGCCAGTAAAAAACCGGGACTAGCCTACGAGCAGTACTTC,CASKKPGLAYEQYF,TRBD2,TRBV6-1,TRBJ2-7,many
TGTGCCAGCAGTTTGAGGGCCGAGGTTACCGGGGAGCTGTTTTTT,CASSLRAEVTGELFF,.,TRBV27,TRBJ2-2,many
TGTGCCACCAGCAGAGGCTCATCGACAGGTTTGGACTATGGCTACACCTTC,CATSRGSSTGLDYGYTF,.,TRBV15,TRBJ1-2,.
TGTGCCAGTAGTATTAAACGGACAGCTCGGGAGACCCAGTACTTC,CASSIKRTARETQYF,.,TRBV19,TRBJ2-5,many
TGTGCCAGCAGTTTAGTAGGACTAGCGGGAGGGGAGAGGGCCTACGAGCAGTACTTC,CASSLVGLAGGERAYEQYF,TRBD2,TRBV6-5,TRBJ2-7,many
TGTGCCAGCAGTTCACCGAGGAGGCCCTCCAGTTCTGCTGGAAACACCATATATTTT,CASSSPRRPSSSAGNTIYF,.,TRBV6-5,TRBJ1-3,many
TGTGCCAGTACTCAACTAGCGGGAAGATCGAATGATCAGTTCTTC,CASTQLAGRSNDQFF,TRBD2,TRBV19,TRBJ2-1,.
TGTGCCAGCAGCCAAGAAATGGGTAGCGCGAGAAAGGAGGAGACCCAGTACTTC,CASSQEMGSARKEETQYF,.,TRBV4-2,TRBJ2-5,many
TGTGCCATCAGTGAAATAGCGGGAGGGTACAATGAGCAGTTCTTC,CAISEIAGGYNEQFF,TRBD2,TRBV10-3,TRBJ2-1,many
TGTGCCAGCAGCTTAGCATCGGGGCAGAATGGCTACACCTTC,CASSLASGQNGYTF,.,TRBV7-9,TRBJ1-2,.
TGTGCCAGCAGTTTAGGGTGGAATGAGCAGTTCTTC,CASSLGWNEQFF,.,TRBV12-3/TRBV12-4,TRBJ2-1,.
TGTGCCAGTAGTATGTTAACACGGGGCTACACCTTC,CASSMLTRGYTF,.,TRBV19,TRBJ1-2,many
TGTGCCAGCTCACCGGCGGACAGGGCTTACTCCTACGAGCAGTACTTC,CASSPADRAYSYEQYF,TRBD1,TRBV18,TRBJ2-7,many
TGTGCCAGCAGTTACTCGACTAGGGGTCAGTTCTTC,CASSYSTRGQFF,.,TRBV12-3/TRBV12-4,TRBJ2-1,.